Each of the 30 T cell receptor beta chains below was sequenced from the same sample in a study of blood T cell repertoires in COVID-19. Assay used: immunoSEQ multiplex PCR; TCRdb lists only in-frame clones, some missing. The table shows more than 50,000 clones, with roughly 75% occurring only once. What was sequenced was peripheral blood. Source of these receptors: a human donor in a cohort sampled during active COVID-19.

The chain recombines TRBV20-1 with TRBJ2-7, with TRBD2 identical over 11 bases. CDR3 length: 15 amino acids. The V gene's germline CDR1 is DFQATT and CDR2 SNEGSKA (reference sequence). The V and J ends lost 3 bases and 5 bases, in that order; junction bases with no gene match: 9. The CDR3 DNA reads TGCAGTGCTAGTCTTAGCGGGAGGGCCCGCAACGAGCAGTACTTC. Translation: CSASLSGRARNEQYF.

This clone has more than one count but fewer than ten. V is TRBV19 and J is TRBJ2-1, with 13 positions matching TRBD2. The junction had 0 bases not matched to a gene; V was cut back by 1 base and J by 6 bases. The CDR3 extends over 15 amino acids. Germline CDR1 reads LNHDA; CDR2 reads SQIVND (reference sequence). The CDR3 nucleotides are TGTGCCAGTAGTATAGGGACTAGCGGGAGCAATGAGCAGTTCTTC. It translates to CASSIGTSGSNEQFF.

The rearrangement links TRBV6-5 to TRBJ1-6; 7 bases line up with TRBD1. Germline CDR1 is MNHEY and CDR2 is SVGAGI. Trimming at V came to 7 bases and at J to 6 bases, leaving 6 bases not matched to a gene. The CDR3 loop spans 14 amino acids. CDR3 DNA sequence: TGTGCCAGCACCCCGGACAGGAGTAATTCACCCCTCCACTTT. It yields the protein CASTPDRSNSPLHF.

In DNA, the CDR3 is TGTGCCAGCAGCTTGGGTTCCTCGGTAGGCACAGATACGCAGTATTTT. Its translation is CASSLGSSVGTDTQYF. The V call is TRBV5-4, the J call TRBJ2-3; no firm D call. Looked up from germline, CDR1 is SGHNT and CDR2 is YYREEE (reference sequence). V lost 0 bases and J lost 1, with 12 bases in between. There are 16 residues in the CDR3. The whole variable domain, remainder taken from reference TRBV5-4 and TRBJ2-3, is ETGVTQSPTHLIKTRGQQVTLRCSSQSGHNTVSWYQQALGQGPQFIFQYYREEENGRGNFPPRFSGLQFPNYSSELNVNALELDDSALYLCASSLGSSVGTDTQYFGPGTRLTVL.

This chain uses TRBV28 with TRBJ2-4; maybe TRBD1 (7 bases). V was trimmed by 9 bases and J by 0 bases, leaving 18 bases between them. The germline V gene has CDR1 MDHEN and CDR2 SYDVKM. CDR3 length: 16 amino acids. The CDR3 DNA reads as TGTGCCAGTCAAAATGGGGGGACAGTAGCCAAAAACATTCAGTACTTC. It specifies CASQNGGTVAKNIQYF.

The V gene is TRBV20-1, the J gene TRBJ1-4; D call uncertain. In germline, CDR1 is DFQATT, CDR2 SNEGSKA (reference sequence). The V and J ends lost 3 bases and 7 bases respectively, with 15 bases between them. The length of the CDR3 is 14 residues. The CDR3 nucleotides are TGCAGTGCTAGTACTCAGAGGAGGAGTGAAAAACTGTTTTTT. Its translation is CSASTQRRSEKLFF.

The V gene is TRBV28, the J gene TRBJ1-3; 8 nucleotides line up with TRBD1. The J segment lost 3 bases and the V segment lost 6 bases, leaving 10 bases of the junction unmatched. This CDR3 is built from 16 residues. In germline, CDR1 is MDHEN, CDR2 SYDVKM. CDR3 in DNA: TGTGCCAGCAGCCCCCCCCGGACAGGGTTTGGAAACACCATATATTTT. Its protein product is CASSPPRTGFGNTIYF.

The J gene is TRBJ2-2, the V gene TRBV28; 8 nucleotides line up with TRBD1. J was trimmed by 1 base and V by 5 bases; bases with no gene match: 6. Germline assignment: CDR1 MDHEN and CDR2 SYDVKM. The CDR3 contains 16 residues. This chain's CDR3 is CASSIAGTGNTGELFF. The DNA of the CDR3 is TGTGCCAGCAGTATAGCCGGGACAGGGAACACCGGGGAGCTGTTTTTT.

The rearrangement links TRBV3-1 (or the pseudogene TRBV3-2) to TRBJ1-1, with 7 bases lining up with TRBD1. This CDR3 contains 14 residues. V shed 6 bases and J 4 bases; nucleotides not matched to a gene: 8. The germline gives CDR1 LGHDT, CDR2 YNNKEL (reference sequence). The CDR3 DNA is TGTGCCAGCAGTATAAGAGGGGGCAGCACTGAAGCTTTCTTT. Protein product: CASSIRGGSTEAFF.

The chain uses TRBV6-2 or TRBV6-3 and TRBJ2-7; 7 bases agree with TRBD1. After removal of 4 bases from V and 6 bases from J, the junction contained 12 bases not matched to a gene. The V gene's germline CDR1 is MNHEY and CDR2 SVGEGT. The CDR3 is 15 amino acids. This CDR3 is CASSSRRTGGFEQYF. CDR3 in DNA: TGTGCCAGCAGTTCCCGGCGGACAGGCGGTTTCGAGCAGTACTTC.

The chain couples TRBV19 to TRBJ2-7; tentatively, D is TRBD2 (5 bases). Germline loops: CDR1 LNHDA, CDR2 SQIVND (reference sequence). Trimming shortened V by 4 bases and J by 4 bases, and 14 bases separated the two germline ends. CDR3 length: 14 residues. This CDR3 reads CASSKAGVEYEQYF. For the CDR3, the DNA is TGTGCCAGTAGTAAGGCGGGTGTGGAGTACGAGCAGTACTTC.

The chain couples TRBV11-2 to TRBJ2-1, with TRBD2 identical over 7 bases. V was pared by 0 bases and J by 2 bases, with 7 bases of the junction left unmatched. In germline, CDR1 is SGHAT, CDR2 FQNNGV. This CDR3 is 17 amino acids long. For the CDR3, the DNA is TGTGCCAGCAGCTTAGATAGATCGGGGAGGGCCTACAATGAGCAGTTCTTC. Amino acid sequence: CASSLDRSGRAYNEQFF.

This chain uses TRBV10-3 with TRBJ2-7; 10 nucleotides align to TRBD2. The ends lost 6 bases at V and 2 bases at J; junction bases unmatched: 4. Germline CDR1 reads ENHRY; CDR2 reads SYGVKD. The CDR3 has 14 residues. CDR3 nucleotide sequence: TGTGCCATCAGATCAACTAGCGGGACCTACGAGCAGTACTTC. Protein product: CAIRSTSGTYEQYF.

This chain uses TRBV4-3 with TRBJ2-7; 8 bases agree with TRBD2. The CDR3 has 16 amino acids. Germline loops: CDR1 LGHNA, CDR2 YSLEER. V was pared by 0 bases and J by 2 bases, with 6 bases of the junction left unmatched. Here the CDR3 DNA reads TGCGCCAGCAGCCAAGAATTACTAGCGGCTCCCTACGAGCAGTACTTC. This gives the protein CASSQELLAAPYEQYF.

This chain connects TRBV6-5 to TRBJ2-7; 9 bases match TRBD2. The CDR3 spans 16 residues. Germline V gene sequence: CDR1 MNHEY, CDR2 SVGAGI. V shed 2 bases, J shed 7 bases, and the junction held 12 bases outside the gene matches. DNA for the CDR3: TGTGCCAGCAGTTACATGGGGGCGGGAGGGCCCGGGGAGCAGTACTTC. This encodes CASSYMGAGGPGEQYF.

This rearrangement joins TRBV5-1 to TRBJ2-7, with TRBD1 matching over 10 bases. The CDR3 totals 14 residues. In germline, CDR1 is SGHRS, CDR2 YFSETQ. The trim removed 4 bases at V and 5 bases at J, leaving 6 bases unmatched. DNA for the CDR3: TGCGCCAGCAGCAAGGACAGGGGGAGCGACGAGCAGTACTTC. Residues: CASSKDRGSDEQYF.

The chain carries TRBV12-5 and TRBJ2-5, with TRBD2 matching over 13 bases. This CDR3 contains 18 residues. J was trimmed by 2 bases and V by 2 bases; bases with no gene match: 8. In germline, CDR1 is LGHNT, CDR2 FRNRAP. The CDR3 sequence is CASGLTGTSGNVQETQYF. As DNA, the CDR3 is TGTGCTAGTGGTTTGACCGGGACTAGCGGGAACGTACAAGAGACCCAGTACTTC.

The chain recombines TRBV7-2 with TRBJ1-1, with D hard to call. The CDR3 spans 15 residues. V was pared by 5 bases and J by 1 base, with 14 bases between. Per germline, CDR1 SGHTA and CDR2 FQGNSA. As DNA, the CDR3 is TGTGCCAGCAGCCCGGCGGCGGTTAGGAACACTGAAGCTTTCTTT. Protein product: CASSPAAVRNTEAFF.

The V gene is TRBV4-1, the J gene TRBJ1-4, with 10 bases fitting TRBD1. Germline assignment: CDR1 MGHRA and CDR2 YSYEKL. V gave up 0 bases and J gave up 6 bases; unmatched junction bases: 1. This CDR3 is built from 15 residues. The CDR3: CASSQEGTGDEKLFF. DNA of the CDR3: TGCGCCAGCAGCCAAGAAGGGACAGGGGATGAAAAACTGTTTTTT.

The rearrangement links TRBV28 to TRBJ2-7; D is perhaps TRBD2 (6 bases). The CDR3 extends over 15 amino acids. Trimming stripped 7 bases from V and 0 bases from J, with 16 bases between. Germline V CDR1 and CDR2: MDHEN, SYDVKM. CDR3 protein: CASTGLLISSYEQYF. The CDR3 nucleotides are TGTGCCAGCACCGGACTACTCATTAGCTCCTACGAGCAGTACTTC.

The chain has TRBV20-1 and TRBJ1-5, with D unclear. Trimming removed 3 bases from V and 4 bases from J, with 19 bases in between. The germline V gene encodes CDR1 DFQATT and CDR2 SNEGSKA (reference sequence). CDR3 length: 16 amino acids. CDR3 residues: CSASDRSRRTNQPQHF. CDR3 nucleotides: TGCAGTGCTAGTGACCGTAGTCGGAGAACAAATCAGCCCCAGCATTTT.

This chain uses TRBV7-8 with TRBJ2-5; D possibly corresponds to TRBD2 (6 bases). V was pared by 5 bases and J by 5 bases, with 18 bases between. The CDR3 is 15 amino acids. Germline CDR1 SGHVS, CDR2 FQNEAQ. The CDR3 loop reads CASSPRLGAGETQYF. DNA of the CDR3: TGTGCCAGCAGCCCAAGACTAGGGGCGGGGGAGACCCAGTACTTC. Looking up the rest from reference TRBV7-8 and TRBJ2-5 gives the full variable domain: GAGVSQSPRYKVAKRGQDVALRCDPISGHVSLFWYQQALGQGPEFLTYFQNEAQLDKSGLPSDRFFAERPEGSVSTLKIQRTQQEDSAVYLCASSPRLGAGETQYFGPGTRLLVL.

The chain joins TRBV6-4 to TRBJ2-3; the match to TRBD2 covers 9 bases. Germline loops: CDR1 MRHNA, CDR2 SNTAGT. After removal of 4 bases from V and 5 bases from J, the junction contained 10 bases not matched to a gene. The CDR3 is 16 amino acids. CDR3 region: CASSATPGLALDTQYF. CDR3 nucleotides: TGTGCCAGCAGTGCCACCCCGGGACTAGCTCTAGATACGCAGTATTTT.

This chain uses TRBV10-1 with TRBJ2-7, with a possible D match to TRBD2 (5 bases). The CDR3 length is 12 residues. The germline V gene has CDR1 WNHNN and CDR2 SYGVQD (reference sequence). CDR3 in DNA: TGCCCCGGGGAGCCGATCTCCTACGAGCAGTACTTC. Translated, it gives CPGEPISYEQYF.

The rearrangement links TRBV7-8 to TRBJ2-7; 12 positions match TRBD2. CDR1 SGHVS and CDR2 FQNEAQ come from the germline V gene. The CDR3 runs to 16 residues. After removal of 0 bases from V and 3 bases from J, the junction contained 3 bases not matched to a gene. DNA for the CDR3: TGTGCCAGCAGCTTAGCGACTAGCGGGGGTATCTACGAGCAGTACTTC. Encoded protein: CASSLATSGGIYEQYF.

The rearrangement joins TRBV7-2 to TRBJ2-7, with TRBD1 as a possible D gene (6 bases). V was cut by 1 base and J by 4 bases, with 11 bases left in between. Per germline, CDR1 SGHTA and CDR2 FQGNSA. This CDR3 contains 14 residues. The CDR3 coding sequence is TGTGCCAGCAGCTTAGAAGGCAGGGGATACGAGCAGTACTTC. Translated, it gives CASSLEGRGYEQYF.

The chain carries TRBV28 and TRBJ2-7; 7 nucleotides agree with TRBD1. Germline-derived CDR1 and CDR2 are MDHEN and SYDVKM. The CDR3 is 13 amino acids. The V gene end was trimmed by 6 bases and the J gene end by 2 bases; junction bases not matched to a gene: 4. The CDR3 protein is CASREQGAYEQYF. CDR3 in DNA: TGTGCCAGCAGGGAGCAGGGGGCCTACGAGCAGTACTTC.

V is TRBV29-1 and J is TRBJ1-1, with 7 bases that match TRBD1. The trim removed 0 bases at V and 11 bases at J, leaving 12 bases unmatched. The CDR3 is 14 amino acids. Germline assignment: CDR1 SQVTM and CDR2 ANQGSEA. DNA for the CDR3: TGCAGCGTTGAAGATCACTGGGACAGACCTCGGGCTTTCTTT. This translates into CSVEDHWDRPRAFF.

The chain is built from TRBV7-6 and TRBJ1-3, with unresolved D. V was pared by 1 base and J by 6 bases, with 7 bases between. Germline CDR1 reads SGHVS; CDR2 reads FNYEAQ. The CDR3 is 13 amino acids. DNA for the CDR3: TGTGCCAGCAGCTTAGGGGAGAAAAACACCATATATTTT. Protein product: CASSLGEKNTIYF.

This rearrangement joins TRBV12-3 or TRBV12-4 to TRBJ2-3, with a weak D call TRBD2 (5 bases). Trimming shortened V by 2 bases and J by 5 bases, and 8 bases separated the two germline ends. The CDR3 has 13 residues. Here the CDR3 reads CASSLMSGDTQYF. The CDR3 nucleotides are TGTGCCAGCAGTTTAATGAGCGGAGATACGCAGTATTTT.